The present T cell receptor (beta chain) was sequenced within a study of blood T cell repertoires in COVID-19. This CDR3 has 16 residues. V was cut by 5 bases and J by 0 bases, with 13 bases left in between. Germline CDR1 SGHVS, CDR2 FNYEAQ. Authors' analysis steps: Nucleated cell counts were estimated from reference gene primer amplification. Some clones are missing from TCRdb's copy, which holds only in-frame ones; the method was immunoSEQ multiplex PCR. For V, J and clone size, that table is used; D and trimming come from the DNA. In the table there are 95,000 to 100,000 clones, over 80% of which are singletons.

V gene TRBV7-6 combines with J gene TRBJ1-4, with D possibly matching TRBD1 (6 bases). Source material: peripheral blood. The receptor was derived from a man aged 50-59 years with acute or convalescent COVID-19. The CDR3 nucleotides are TGTGCCAGCAGCATTGGACAGTTAGCAACTAATGAAAAACTGTTTTTT. This sequence encodes CASSIGQLATNEKLFF.